These 15 T cell receptor beta chains were sequenced from one sample in a study of regulatory T cells in long-lasting Graves disease. Time point in this sample: newly diagnosed GD, antithyroid drugs for less than 3 months. Construction of the TCR library relied on RNA isolated from PBMCs. Arm-PCR of CDR3 regions and iRepertoire HTBI primers were the basis on which TCR beta libraries were built. TCRdb fed the multiplex PCR reads into MiXCR, producing one record per CDR3 protein. Here the sample spans 400,000 to 550,000 distinct CDR3 sequences, approximately 16% being singletons. In addition, the sample was reused for a study of T cells in Graves' hyperthyroidism and ophthalmopathy.

Sequenced here: peripheral blood mononuclear cells (PBMCs), sampled at new diagnosis, from a patient treated with antithyroid drugs. The receptors stem from a woman aged 25 to 39 with Graves disease.

This clonotype was observed many times. V is TRBV28 and J is TRBJ2-3; TRBD1 aligns across 11 bases. Germline-derived CDR1 and CDR2 are MDHEN and SYDVKM. Unmatched junction bases numbered 6, after V lost 6 bases and J lost 4 bases. The CDR3 runs to 15 residues. The CDR3 is CASSPQGQGADTQYF. The CDR3, as DNA: TGTGCCAGCAGCCCCCAGGGACAGGGGGCAGATACGCAGTATTTT.

This clonotype was picked up a small number of times. The chain carries TRBV30 and TRBJ1-1, with TRBD1 as a possible D gene (5 bases). Per the germline V gene, CDR1 is GTSNPN and CDR2 is SVGIG (reference sequence). This CDR3 is built from 13 residues. With 1 base removed from V and 0 bases from J, the gap between germline ends came to 6 bases. CDR3 sequence (DNA): TGTGCCTGGAGTGGAGGGGTGAACACTGAAGCTTTCTTT. This codes for CAWSGGVNTEAFF.

In the case of this clonotype: A single base separates this from a much larger clone, so it may be a read error. The chain uses TRBV3-1 and TRBJ2-1; no clear D. V gave up 3 bases and J gave up 10 bases, with 7 bases separating them. This CDR3 is built from 11 residues. Germline CDR1 LGHDT, CDR2 YNNKEL (reference sequence). This CDR3 is CASSQSHEQFF. CDR3 in DNA: TGTGCCAGCAGCCAGAGCCACGAGCAGTTCTTC.

This clonotype has at least ten counts. CDR3 amino acids: CATGDSLETQYF. The CDR3 region has the DNA TGTGCCACAGGGGACAGTTTGGAGACCCAGTACTTC. This chain joins TRBV7-9 and TRBJ2-5; TRBD1 matches at 7 bases. CDR3 length equals 12 residues. Germline CDR1 is SEHNR and CDR2 is FQNEAQ (reference sequence). V trimming: 10 bases; J trimming: 5 bases; junction bases outside the gene matches: 7.

The chain uses TRBV4-1 and TRBJ1-1; 8 nucleotides align to TRBD1. Germline CDR1 is MGHRA and CDR2 is YSYEKL. V was pared by 0 bases and J by 6 bases, with 6 bases of the junction left unmatched. This CDR3 contains 15 residues. The CDR3 region has the DNA TGCGCCAGCAGCCAAGATTCAGGGGGCCGGGCTGAAGCTTTCTTT. Amino acid sequence: CASSQDSGGRAEAFF.

This clonotype has a count of ten or more. V is TRBV11-2 and J is TRBJ1-1; D unclear. This CDR3 region has 12 residues. Trimming removed 6 bases from V and 4 bases from J, with 9 bases in between. CDR1 is SGHAT, CDR2 FQNNGV, per germline. The CDR3 DNA sequence: TGTGCCAGCAGTTTATTAGGCACTGAAGCTTTCTTT. Its protein product is CASSLLGTEAFF.

This clonotype has just a few counts. The genes are TRBV30 and TRBJ1-6; D is undetermined. The CDR3 covers 14 residues. Trimming took 3 bases from V and 7 from J, leaving 13 bases between them. Germline CDR1 reads GTSNPN; CDR2 reads SVGIG (reference sequence). For the CDR3, the DNA is TGTGCCTGGAGGGCACGGCCCTCGAATTCACCCCTCCACTTT. This gives the protein CAWRARPSNSPLHF.

About this clonotype itself: The junction does not match germline at one end; this may be a read error. The J gene is TRBJ1-3, the V gene TRBV7-2; no reliable D call. The CDR3 is 11 amino acids. The V gene's germline CDR1 is SGHTA and CDR2 FQGNSA. This chain's CDR3 is CASSLLAGGPF. The CDR3 region has the DNA TGTGCCAGCAGCTTATTGGCGGGAGGGCCGTTT. The whole variable domain, filled in from reference TRBV7-2 and TRBJ1-3, reads GAGVSQSPSNKVTEKGKDVELRCDPISGHTALYWYRQSLGQGLEFLIYFQGNSAPDKSGLPSDRFSAERTGGSVSTLTIQRTQQEDSAVYLCASSLLAGGPFGEGSWLTVV.

This chain links TRBV10-1 with TRBJ2-7; TRBD1 matches at 10 bases. Germline CDR1 WNHNN, CDR2 SYGVQD (reference sequence). The CDR3 sequence is 13 residues long. The V gene end was trimmed by 9 bases and the J gene end by 4 bases; junction bases not matched to a gene: 6. In DNA form, the CDR3 reads TGCGCCAGACTGACAGGGGGCAGTTACGAGCAGTACTTC. Its protein is CARLTGGSYEQYF.

V usage is TRBV12-3 or TRBV12-4 and J usage is TRBJ2-5, with D uncertain. Trimming cost V 1 base and J 0 bases, with 6 bases left between them. The CDR3 length is 14 residues. Here the CDR3 DNA reads TGTGCCAGCAGTTTAGGGCTAGACCAAGAGACCCAGTACTTC. Translation gives CASSLGLDQETQYF.

Note on this clonotype: A read error may be the cause here, since a much bigger clone is one base away. V gene TRBV28 combines with J gene TRBJ1-4; the match to TRBD1 covers 8 bases. Germline V gene sequence: CDR1 MDHEN, CDR2 SYDVKM. CDR3 length equals 15 residues. CDR3 loop: CAGSLYQGAGEKLFF. CDR3 nucleotide sequence: TGTGCCGGCAGTTTATATCAGGGGGCAGGGGAAAAACTGTTTTTT.

V gene TRBV5-1 combines with J gene TRBJ2-2; 10 bases agree with TRBD1. Trimming at V came to 3 bases and at J to 6 bases, leaving 5 bases not matched to a gene. The length of the CDR3 is 15 residues. Germline CDR1 is SGHRS and CDR2 is YFSETQ. CDR3: CASSSGTGAAGELFF. The CDR3 coding sequence is TGCGCCAGCAGCTCCGGGACAGGGGCAGCCGGGGAGCTGTTTTTT.

This clonotype has only a few counts. The V and J genes are TRBV6-1 and TRBJ1-3, with TRBD1 identical over 7 bases. The CDR3 length is 16 residues. Germline values: CDR1 MNHNS, CDR2 SASEGT. Losses at the gene ends were 8 bases for V and 2 bases for J; bases not matched to a gene: 12. The CDR3 DNA is TGTGCCAGCGCTTTGCTAGGGGGCGGGCCTGGAAACACCATATATTTT. Its protein is CASALLGGGPGNTIYF.

The table lists this clonotype with a few counts. The rearrangement joins TRBV12-3 or TRBV12-4 to TRBJ1-6; D is unclear. Trimming took 5 bases from V and 14 from J, leaving 13 bases between them. This CDR3 spans 12 amino acids. The CDR3 nucleotides are TGTGCCAGCAGTAGGCCCAACCGCGCCCTCCACTTT. Translated: CASSRPNRALHF.

The V call is TRBV7-6, the J call TRBJ2-3; TRBD2 aligns across 14 bases. V lost 5 bases to trimming and J lost 8 bases; unmatched junction nucleotides: 9. Germline values: CDR1 SGHVS, CDR2 FNYEAQ. The CDR3 consists of 16 residues. The CDR3 DNA reads as TGTGCCAGCAGCACCGAGACTAGCGGGGGGGGAAGTACGCAGTATTTT. Translating gives CASSTETSGGGSTQYF.